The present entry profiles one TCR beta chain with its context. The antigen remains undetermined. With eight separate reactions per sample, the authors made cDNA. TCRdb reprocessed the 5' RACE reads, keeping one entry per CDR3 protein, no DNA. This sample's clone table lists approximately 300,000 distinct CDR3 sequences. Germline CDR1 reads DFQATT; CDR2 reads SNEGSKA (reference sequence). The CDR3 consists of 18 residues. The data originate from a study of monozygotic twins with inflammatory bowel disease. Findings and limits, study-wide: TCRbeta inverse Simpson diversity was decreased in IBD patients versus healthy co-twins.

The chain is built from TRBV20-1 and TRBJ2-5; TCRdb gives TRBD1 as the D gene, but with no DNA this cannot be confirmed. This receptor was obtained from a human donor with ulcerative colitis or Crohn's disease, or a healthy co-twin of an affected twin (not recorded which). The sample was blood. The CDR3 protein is CSARPGTGGAATLETQYF.